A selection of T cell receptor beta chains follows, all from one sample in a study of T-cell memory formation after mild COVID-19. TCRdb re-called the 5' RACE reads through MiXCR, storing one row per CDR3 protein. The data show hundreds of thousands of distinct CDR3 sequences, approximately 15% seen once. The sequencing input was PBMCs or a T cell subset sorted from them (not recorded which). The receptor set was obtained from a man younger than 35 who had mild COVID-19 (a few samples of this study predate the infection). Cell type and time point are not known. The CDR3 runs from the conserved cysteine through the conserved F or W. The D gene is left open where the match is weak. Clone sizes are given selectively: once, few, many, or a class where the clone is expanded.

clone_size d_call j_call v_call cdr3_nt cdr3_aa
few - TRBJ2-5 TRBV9 TGTGCCAGCAGCGTACGGGACGAAGAGACCCAGTACTTC CASSVRDEETQYF
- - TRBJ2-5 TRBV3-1 TGTGCCAGCCTTCCCCGAGGGGCGCTATGGGAGACCCAGTACTTC CASLPRGALWETQYF
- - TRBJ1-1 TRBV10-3 TGTGCCATCAGTGAGTCGAACGGGGGAGGCACTGAAGCTTTCTTT CAISESNGGGTEAFF
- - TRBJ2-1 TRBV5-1 TGCGCCAGCAGCTTCCCCAACCGGGCGGACTACAATGAGCAGTTCTTC CASSFPNRADYNEQFF
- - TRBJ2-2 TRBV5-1 TGCGCCAGCAGCGCCGACTTTGGGACCACCGGGGAGCTGTTTTTT CASSADFGTTGELFF
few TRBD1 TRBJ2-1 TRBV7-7 TGTGCCAGCAGCTTCACAGGGGTGAATGAGCAGTTCTTC CASSFTGVNEQFF
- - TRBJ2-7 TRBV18 TGTGCCAGCTCACCATTTAGGGGCCGGTATGACGAGCAGTACTTC CASSPFRGRYDEQYF
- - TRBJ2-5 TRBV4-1 TGCGCCAGCAGCCTACCACAATCTGGAGAGACCCAGTACTTC CASSLPQSGETQYF
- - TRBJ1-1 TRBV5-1 TGCGCCAGCAGCGGAGAGGCAGGGCCGAACACTGAAGCTTTCTTT CASSGEAGPNTEAFF
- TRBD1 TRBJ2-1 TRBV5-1 TGCGCCAGCAGCTTAAGGGATACAGGGGGCTCCTACAATGAGCAGTTCTTC CASSLRDTGGSYNEQFF
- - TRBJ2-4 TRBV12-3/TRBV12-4 TGTGCCAGCAGCCTAGGGGCCAAAAACATTCAGTACTTC CASSLGAKNIQYF
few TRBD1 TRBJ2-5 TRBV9 TGTGCCAGCAGCGTAGGGGCAGGGGGCGCGTTGGAGACCCAGTACTTC CASSVGAGGALETQYF
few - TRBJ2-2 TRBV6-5 TGTGCCAGCAGTTACTCGTTTGGGACCGGGGAGCTGTTTTTT CASSYSFGTGELFF
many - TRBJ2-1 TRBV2 TGTGCCACCGAAGCCTCTGCGGCCTACAATGAGCAGTTCTTC CATEASAAYNEQFF
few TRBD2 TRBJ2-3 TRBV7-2 TGTGCCAGCAGCTTAAGGAGACTAGCTACCACAGATACGCAGTATTTT CASSLRRLATTDTQYF
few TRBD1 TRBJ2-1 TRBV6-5 TGTGCCAGCAGTTATAGGGACAGGGGGCGGGCTGAGCAGTTCTTC CASSYRDRGRAEQFF
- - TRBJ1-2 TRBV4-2 TGTGCCAGCAGCCAAGGACAGGAGGGGTTTAGTGGCTACACCTTC CASSQGQEGFSGYTF
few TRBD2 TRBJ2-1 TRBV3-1 TGTGCCAGCAGCCAAGATATCCTAGCGGGGAATGAGCAGTTCTTC CASSQDILAGNEQFF
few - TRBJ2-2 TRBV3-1 TGTGCCAGCAGCTCAACTGACACCGGGGAGCTGTTTTTT CASSSTDTGELFF
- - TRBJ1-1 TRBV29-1 TGCAGCGTTGAGAGGGGGGGAGGTGAAGCTTTCTTT CSVERGGGEAFF
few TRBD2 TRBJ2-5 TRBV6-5 TGTGCCAGCAGTTACGGGGGGGGTGGCGCGGGTGAGACCCAGTACTTC CASSYGGGGAGETQYF
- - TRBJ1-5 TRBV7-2 TGTGCCAGCAGCTTAGAACAGGGCCCTCAGCCCCAGCATTTT CASSLEQGPQPQHF
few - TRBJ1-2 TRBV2 TGTGCCAGCTCCTCTCTACAGAGAGTAAATGGCTACACCTTC CASSSLQRVNGYTF
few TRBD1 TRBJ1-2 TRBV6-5 TGTGCCAGCAGTTACTCGGCAGGGGGGAACTATGGCTACACCTTC CASSYSAGGNYGYTF
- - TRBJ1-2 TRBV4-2 TGTGCCAGCAGCCTAACCCGGACTGATTCTTATGGCTACACCTTC CASSLTRTDSYGYTF
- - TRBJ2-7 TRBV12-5 TGTGCTAGTGGTTTGAACATCGCCTACGAGCAGTACTTC CASGLNIAYEQYF
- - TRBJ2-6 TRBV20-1 TGCAGTGCCGGTAGGGGGTTTGGGGCCAACGTCCTGACTTTC CSAGRGFGANVLTF
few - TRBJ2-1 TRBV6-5 TGTGCCAGCAGTTACCATAAGCTGAATGAGCAGTTCTTC CASSYHKLNEQFF
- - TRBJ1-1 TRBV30 TGTGCCTGGAGTCCAGGGACGGACACTGAAGCTTTCTTT CAWSPGTDTEAFF
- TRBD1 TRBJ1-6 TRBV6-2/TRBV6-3 TGTGCCAGCACCACGGACAGGGAATTTGGTTCACCCCTCCACTTT CASTTDREFGSPLHF
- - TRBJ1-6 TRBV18 TGTGCCAGCTCACCAGAGAACTATAATTCACCCCTCCACTTT CASSPENYNSPLHF
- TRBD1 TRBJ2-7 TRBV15 TGTGCCACCAGCAGATCGGACAGGTACGAGCAGTACTTC CATSRSDRYEQYF
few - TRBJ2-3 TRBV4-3 TGCGCCAGCAGCCAAGATTATCGTACAGATACGCAGTATTTT CASSQDYRTDTQYF
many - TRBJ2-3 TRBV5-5 TGTGCCAGCAACGCTTTACCCCGGGACACCAGTATGGCTGGTACGCAGTATTTT CASNALPRDTSMAGTQYF